This record looks at one T cell receptor (beta chain) sequence and its context. Antigen specificity is unknown. Trimming took off 0 bases at V and 0 bases at J, with 9 bases between the two ends. The CDR3 extends over 15 amino acids. Germline lookup yields CDR1 ENHRY and CDR2 SYGVKD. Profiling relied on immunoSEQ multiplex PCR, and the TCRdb table lists in-frame clones only, not all of them. The repertoire has around 31,000 clones, just under 80% of them found once; the top ten carry 24%. This sample stems from a study of a mutant IDH1 vaccine in newly diagnosed glioma. Turning to the study itself: A roughly 62% male, 37.5% female split and a mean age of about 44 years characterized treated patients.

Time point denoted: week 11, during vaccination. It was 300 ug of mutant IDH1 20-mer peptide that made up each vaccine dose, given with topical imiquimod. Specimen: PBMCs, collected from a glioma patient whose treatment included an IDH1 peptide vaccine. This sequence was found in a young man with glioma. The chain employs TRBV10-3 and TRBJ2-7; perhaps D is TRBD1 or TRBD2 (5 bases each). DNA of the CDR3: TGTGCCATCAGTGAGTCTGGGGGATTCTCCTACGAGCAGTACTTC. Amino acids: CAISESGGFSYEQYF.